This T cell receptor beta chain was sequenced during a study of shared clonotypes between healthy human individuals. Study-wide results and limits: Though the depth was large, rarefaction showed that sorted-subset sequencing was incomplete. For naive CD4 cells, around 5.1% of clonotypes were shared across a handful of donors. Generally, naive subsets came out with larger estimated richness than memory subsets.

The table came from immunoSEQ multiplex PCR; TCRdb's copy has only in-frame clones and leaves some out. The sample lists about 710,000 clones, about two thirds occurring once. Germline V CDR1 and CDR2: SGHNT, YYREEE (reference sequence). Trimming took off 4 bases at V and 2 bases at J, with 17 bases between the two ends. The CDR3 has 16 residues. In the case of this clone: Its target is unknown.

The chain uses TRBV5-4 and TRBJ2-3; D may be TRBD2 (6 bases). The source is a woman in her thirties in good health. Material for sequencing was memory CD4+ T cells sorted from blood. Indicated subset: CD45RA-negative fraction. CDR3 in DNA: TGTGCCAGCAGCCATGCTGACCCGGGAGACACAGATACGCAGTATTTT. Protein sequence: CASSHADPGDTDTQYF.